The 10 T cell receptor beta chains listed next were all sequenced from one sample in a study of OX40 agonist ivuxolimab in advanced cancers. Sequencing used immunoSEQ multiplex PCR; TCRdb keeps in-frame clones, though not all of them. The table includes fewer than 85,000 clones, 85% to 95% detected once. The material was CD4+ or CD8+ T cells sorted from blood, obtained in a trial of the OX40 agonist ivuxolimab. The receptors shown here come from an adult with an advanced solid tumor such as melanoma, head and neck, liver or kidney cancer.

The chain has TRBV9 and TRBJ1-6, with D tentatively TRBD1 (5 bases). Germline CDR1 and CDR2: SGDLS and YYNGEE. This CDR3 comprises 12 residues. The V and J ends lost 3 bases and 8 bases respectively, with 6 bases between them. The CDR3 here is CASSGGDSPLHF. CDR3 nucleotide sequence: TGTGCCAGCAGCGGAGGGGATTCACCCCTCCACTTT.

The chain joins TRBV10-1 to TRBJ2-3; TRBD2 aligns across 14 bases. Losses at the gene ends were 7 bases for V and 3 bases for J; bases not matched to a gene: 6. The CDR3 extends over 16 amino acids. From germline, CDR1 is WNHNN and CDR2 SYGVQD (reference sequence). The CDR3 nucleotides are TGCGCCAGCATTCGGACTAGCGGGAGGAGAACAGATACGCAGTATTTT. This sequence encodes CASIRTSGRRTDTQYF.

The J gene is TRBJ2-1, the V gene TRBV5-1; D call uncertain. Germline CDR1 SGHRS, CDR2 YFSETQ. This CDR3 has 13 residues. Trimming cost V 5 bases and J 3 bases, with 9 bases left between them. The CDR3 nucleotides read TGCGCCAGCAGACCGCCGATCTACAATGAGCAGTTCTTC. It translates to CASRPPIYNEQFF.

CDR3 sequence: CASSLDPQNEQFF. The CDR3 region has the DNA TGCGCCAGCAGCTTGGATCCCCAGAATGAGCAGTTCTTC. The chain uses TRBV5-1 and TRBJ2-1; D is unclear. This CDR3 region has 13 residues. The germline gives CDR1 SGHRS, CDR2 YFSETQ. Trimming took 0 bases from V and 7 from J, leaving 8 bases between them.

The CDR3 sequence is CASSFLTGGNEQYF. In DNA, the CDR3 is TGTGCCAGCAGTTTCCTGACAGGGGGAAACGAGCAGTACTTC. J is TRBJ2-7 and V is TRBV28; 9 nucleotides agree with TRBD1. The J segment lost 5 bases and the V segment lost 3 bases, leaving 5 bases of the junction unmatched. This CDR3 comprises 14 residues. Germline V gene data show CDR1 as MDHEN and CDR2 as SYDVKM. Based on the CDR3 plus reference TRBV28 and TRBJ2-7, the full variable domain is DVKVTQSSRYLVKRTGEKVFLECVQDMDHENMFWYRQDPGLGLRLIYFSYDVKMKEKGDIPEGYSVSREKKERFSLILESASTNQTSMYLCASSFLTGGNEQYFGPGTRLTVT.

The chain has TRBV11-3 and TRBJ2-1, with TRBD2 matching 12 bases. The V gene's germline CDR1 is SGHNT and CDR2 YENEEA. The CDR3 runs 18 residues. V lost 6 bases, J lost 2 bases, and 11 bases stayed unmatched. CDR3 nucleotide sequence: TGTGCCAGCAGGAGGGTGGGGACTAGCGGGCTCGCCTACAATGAGCAGTTCTTC. This gives the protein CASRRVGTSGLAYNEQFF.

V usage is TRBV7-6 and J usage is TRBJ2-1; no clear D gene. This CDR3 is 16 amino acids long. Looked up from germline, CDR1 is SGHVS and CDR2 is FNYEAQ. V lost 1 base, J lost 0 bases, and 10 bases lay in between. The CDR3 protein is CASSLVGSFSYNEQFF. The CDR3 DNA reads TGTGCCAGCAGCTTAGTGGGCTCCTTCTCCTACAATGAGCAGTTCTTC.

This clone was picked up one time. This rearrangement joins TRBV2 to TRBJ2-3; no firm D call. The V end lost 6 bases, the J end lost 0 bases, and 4 bases lay between the germline ends. CDR3 size: 12 residues. Germline lookup yields CDR1 SNHLY and CDR2 FYNNEI. Written as DNA, the CDR3 is TGTGCCAGCAGCACTAGCACAGATACGCAGTATTTT. Translating gives CASSTSTDTQYF.

The J gene is TRBJ1-1, the V gene TRBV5-4, with 7 positions matching TRBD1. V was clipped by 4 bases and J by 3 bases; unmatched bases: 9. The V gene's germline CDR1 is SGHNT and CDR2 YYREEE (reference sequence). The CDR3 has 15 residues. CDR3 amino acids: CASSTTGGTDTEAFF. In nucleotides, the CDR3 is TGTGCCAGCAGCACGACGGGAGGGACAGACACTGAAGCTTTCTTT.

The chain uses TRBV7-2 and TRBJ2-3, with TRBD1 as a possible D gene (5 bases). V lost 2 bases and J lost 4, with 13 bases in between. The CDR3 has 15 residues. From germline, CDR1 is SGHTA and CDR2 FQGNSA. The CDR3 nucleotides read TGTGCCAGCAGCTTACTGACAGTCCGGTCAGATACGCAGTATTTT. It is translated as CASSLLTVRSDTQYF.